These 23 T cell receptor beta chains share one sample of origin, sequenced in a study of T cell responses to AZD1222 COVID-19 vaccine. TCRdb's copy holds only in-frame clones and misses some; the assay was immunoSEQ multiplex PCR. Of about 130,000 clones in the sample, 88% were seen once. The specimen comprised peripheral blood, sampled on day 0 of AZD1222 vaccination. These receptors were collected from an adult in good health.

The chain couples TRBV6-6 to TRBJ2-6; D remains ambiguous. With 5 bases removed from V and 0 bases from J, the gap between germline ends came to 5 bases. The CDR3 sequence is 14 residues long. Germline CDR1 MNHNY, CDR2 SVGAGI (reference sequence). The CDR3 here is CASSERSGANVLTF. The CDR3 bases are TGTGCCAGCAGTGAGCGCTCTGGGGCCAACGTCCTGACTTTC.

The chain joins TRBV28 to TRBJ2-2, with 9 nucleotides matching TRBD2. The J segment lost 4 bases and the V segment lost 6 bases, leaving 9 bases of the junction unmatched. CDR3 size: 16 residues. Germline assignment: CDR1 MDHEN and CDR2 SYDVKM. As DNA, the CDR3 is TGTGCCAGCAGACGAACTAGCGGGCGGGGCACCGGGGAGCTGTTTTTT. Translation gives CASRRTSGRGTGELFF.

V is TRBV4-2 and J is TRBJ1-3; D is unresolved. This CDR3 comprises 14 residues. V lost 0 bases and J lost 0, with 3 bases in between. Germline CDR1 and CDR2: LGHNA and YNFKEQ. CDR3 bases: TGTGCCAGCAGCCAAGAAAGCTCTGGAAACACCATATATTTT. Its protein is CASSQESSGNTIYF.

J is TRBJ1-2 and V is TRBV19; D remains unclear. This CDR3 has 12 amino acids. Germline CDR1 LNHDA, CDR2 SQIVND (reference sequence). Trimming left V 5 bases short and J 4 bases short, with 8 bases between. The CDR3 nucleotides are TGTGCCAGTAGTGCTGGGTTCTATGGCTACACCTTC. Residues: CASSAGFYGYTF.

The chain recombines TRBV6-2 or TRBV6-3 with TRBJ1-2; the match to TRBD1 covers 8 bases. The CDR3 loop spans 16 amino acids. Germline-derived CDR1 and CDR2 are MNHEY and SVGEGT. V was pared by 6 bases and J by 7 bases, with 16 bases of the junction left unmatched. The CDR3 loop reads CASSPYNPQGVGGYTF. The CDR3 DNA is TGTGCCAGCAGCCCTTACAACCCACAGGGGGTGGGTGGCTACACCTTC.

The chain joins TRBV7-6 to TRBJ1-2; D gene ambiguous. Germline CDR1 reads SGHVS; CDR2 reads FNYEAQ. Deletions cut 6 bases from V and 8 bases from J, with 13 bases between. The CDR3 loop spans 12 amino acids. The CDR3 region is CASRPQAGGYTF. CDR3 DNA: TGTGCCAGCAGGCCCCAGGCGGGGGGCTACACCTTC.

This clone was observed a few times. The chain employs TRBV28 and TRBJ1-5; 11 bases match TRBD1. CDR1 MDHEN and CDR2 SYDVKM come from the germline V gene. This CDR3 comprises 16 residues. The V segment lost 1 base and the J segment 3 bases; nucleotides outside the gene matches: 2. The CDR3 loop is CASSLLGQGDNQPQHF. In DNA, the CDR3 is TGTGCCAGCAGTTTATTGGGACAGGGGGACAATCAGCCCCAGCATTTT.

This rearrangement joins TRBV19 to TRBJ1-5, with 9 bases matching TRBD1. The CDR3 sequence is 13 residues long. CDR1 LNHDA and CDR2 SQIVND come from the germline V gene (reference sequence). V trimming: 7 bases; J trimming: 4 bases; junction bases outside the gene matches: 2. The CDR3 bases are TGTGCCAGTATTGGGACAGGGAATCAGCCCCAGCATTTT. Protein product: CASIGTGNQPQHF.

This rearrangement joins TRBV3-1 (or the pseudogene TRBV3-2) to TRBJ2-3; tentatively, D is TRBD1 or TRBD2 (6 bases each). V was pared by 0 bases and J by 2 bases, with 12 bases between. The CDR3 spans 16 residues. Germline V gene sequence: CDR1 LGHDT, CDR2 YNNKEL (reference sequence). As DNA, the CDR3 is TGTGCCAGCAGCCAAGATCGGGGGCCCTTCACAGATACGCAGTATTTT. Protein product: CASSQDRGPFTDTQYF.

The chain couples TRBV15 to TRBJ2-1; D perhaps matches TRBD1 (6 bases). This CDR3 is built from 14 residues. CDR1 is LNHNV and CDR2 is YYDKDF in the germline V gene (reference sequence). V shed 1 base and J shed 5 bases, with 9 bases lying between them. The CDR3 coding sequence is TGTGCCACCAGCAGAGCCGGGACAAACAATGAGCAGTTCTTC. It translates to CATSRAGTNNEQFF.

This chain joins TRBV6-5 and TRBJ1-6; a weak D match, TRBD1 (5 bases). CDR1 is MNHEY and CDR2 is SVGAGI in the germline V gene. The length of the CDR3 is 13 residues. Trimming took off 6 bases at V and 8 bases at J, with 11 bases between the two ends. CDR3 sequence: CASRGRRDSPLHF. CDR3 nucleotide sequence: TGTGCCAGCAGGGGACGGAGGGATTCACCCCTCCACTTT.

The CDR3 bases are TGTGCCAGCAGCGGCAATCAGCCCCAGCATTTT. Its protein is CASSGNQPQHF. V and J are TRBV28 and TRBJ1-5; D gene unclear. CDR3 length equals 11 residues. Germline V gene data show CDR1 as MDHEN and CDR2 as SYDVKM. Trimming removed 6 bases from V and 2 bases from J, with 2 bases in between.

The genes are TRBV6-5 and TRBJ1-1; D remains ambiguous. There are 14 residues in the CDR3. Germline CDR1 MNHEY, CDR2 SVGAGI. Trimming cost V 0 bases and J 3 bases, with 8 bases left between them. The CDR3 nucleotides are TGTGCCAGCAGTTACTCTCGGACGGACACTGAAGCTTTCTTT. Amino acids: CASSYSRTDTEAFF.

The V and J genes are TRBV28 and TRBJ1-2; D might be TRBD1 (5 bases). This CDR3 has 13 residues. Trimming took off 5 bases at V and 7 bases at J, with 14 bases between the two ends. From germline, CDR1 is MDHEN and CDR2 SYDVKM. The CDR3 nucleotides read TGTGCCAGCAGTCCCCCCGGGGGTGTTGGCTACACCTTC. Translated: CASSPPGGVGYTF.

J is TRBJ2-1 and V is TRBV11-2; no clear D. V shed 0 bases and J shed 8 bases, with 17 bases lying between them. The CDR3 loop spans 16 amino acids. CDR1 is SGHAT, CDR2 FQNNGV, per germline. The CDR3 here is CASSLDLGGIRDEQFF. The CDR3 DNA sequence: TGTGCCAGCAGCTTAGATTTAGGCGGCATTCGAGATGAGCAGTTCTTC. The whole variable domain, remainder taken from reference TRBV11-2 and TRBJ2-1, is EAGVAQSPRYKIIEKRQSVAFWCNPISGHATLYWYQQILGQGPKLLIQFQNNGVVDDSQLPKDRFSAERLKGVDSTLKIQPAKLEDSAVYLCASSLDLGGIRDEQFFGPGTRLTVL.

Remarks on this clone: The sample contains more than one DNA sequence encoding this CDR3. V and J are TRBV27 and TRBJ2-7, with TRBD1 matching 9 bases. Unmatched junction bases numbered 4, after V lost 4 bases and J lost 3 bases. Germline V CDR1 and CDR2: MNHEY, SMNVEV (reference sequence). The CDR3 loop spans 14 amino acids. CDR3 region: CASSSGTGFYEQYF. CDR3 sequence (DNA): TGTGCCAGCAGTTCTGGGACAGGGTTCTACGAGCAGTACTTC.

The gene calls are TRBV6-5 and TRBJ1-4; TRBD1 might be the D (6 bases). CDR1 and CDR2 (germline): MNHEY, SVGAGI. V lost 7 bases and J lost 7, with 7 bases in between. This CDR3 has 11 residues. CDR3 bases: TGTGCCAGCAACAGGGTTGAAAAACTGTTTTTT. This gives the protein CASNRVEKLFF.

The genes are TRBV5-6 and TRBJ1-1, with a possible D match to TRBD1 (5 bases). The CDR3 consists of 16 residues. The germline V and J ends were trimmed by 5 bases and 0 bases, with 17 bases remaining between them. CDR1 is SGHDT and CDR2 is YYEEEE in the germline V gene. CDR3 in amino acids: CASREQGTHMNTEAFF. DNA for the CDR3: TGTGCCAGCAGGGAGCAGGGCACCCATATGAACACTGAAGCTTTCTTT.

The V and J genes are TRBV5-1 and TRBJ1-3; no clear D. Trimming pared 6 bases from V and 0 bases from J, leaving 7 bases between. The CDR3 runs to 13 residues. The germline V gene has CDR1 SGHRS and CDR2 YFSETQ. CDR3 coding DNA: TGCGCCAGCAAGAGGGACTCTGGAAACACCATATATTTT. Its protein is CASKRDSGNTIYF.

The chain uses TRBV27 and TRBJ1-1; weak D call: TRBD1 (6 bases). V lost 2 bases to trimming and J lost 6 bases, with 13 bases between them. The length of the CDR3 is 14 residues. Germline V CDR1 and CDR2: MNHEY, SMNVEV (reference sequence). The CDR3 sequence: CASSLRNGGAEAFF. CDR3 DNA sequence: TGTGCCAGCAGTTTACGGAACGGGGGCGCTGAAGCTTTCTTT.

This chain's CDR3 is CATRGADTGELFF. In DNA, the CDR3 is TGTGCCACCAGGGGGGCTGACACCGGGGAGCTGTTTTTT. The chain links TRBV24-1 to TRBJ2-2, with a weak D call TRBD1 (6 bases). CDR3 length: 13 residues. V was shortened by 7 bases and J by 3 bases, with 8 bases between the two germline ends. The germline CDR1 and CDR2 sequences are KGHDR and SFDVKD.

V gene TRBV6-5 combines with J gene TRBJ2-7, with 7 bases fitting TRBD1. This CDR3 has 13 amino acids. With V trimmed by 5 bases and J by 4 bases, 5 bases remained unmatched. Germline CDR1 reads MNHEY; CDR2 reads SVGAGI. CDR3 protein: CASSSDRDYEQYF. The DNA for the CDR3 is TGTGCCAGCAGTAGTGACAGGGATTACGAGCAGTACTTC.

This sequence joins TRBV27 and TRBJ2-4, with 9 bases fitting TRBD2. J gave up 0 bases and V 2 bases, and 8 bases lay outside the gene matches. The germline V gene has CDR1 MNHEY and CDR2 SMNVEV (reference sequence). CDR3 length: 18 residues. The chain's CDR3 is CASSLVGLATIAKNIQYF. CDR3 DNA sequence: TGTGCCAGCAGTTTAGTAGGACTAGCGACGATAGCCAAAAACATTCAGTACTTC.